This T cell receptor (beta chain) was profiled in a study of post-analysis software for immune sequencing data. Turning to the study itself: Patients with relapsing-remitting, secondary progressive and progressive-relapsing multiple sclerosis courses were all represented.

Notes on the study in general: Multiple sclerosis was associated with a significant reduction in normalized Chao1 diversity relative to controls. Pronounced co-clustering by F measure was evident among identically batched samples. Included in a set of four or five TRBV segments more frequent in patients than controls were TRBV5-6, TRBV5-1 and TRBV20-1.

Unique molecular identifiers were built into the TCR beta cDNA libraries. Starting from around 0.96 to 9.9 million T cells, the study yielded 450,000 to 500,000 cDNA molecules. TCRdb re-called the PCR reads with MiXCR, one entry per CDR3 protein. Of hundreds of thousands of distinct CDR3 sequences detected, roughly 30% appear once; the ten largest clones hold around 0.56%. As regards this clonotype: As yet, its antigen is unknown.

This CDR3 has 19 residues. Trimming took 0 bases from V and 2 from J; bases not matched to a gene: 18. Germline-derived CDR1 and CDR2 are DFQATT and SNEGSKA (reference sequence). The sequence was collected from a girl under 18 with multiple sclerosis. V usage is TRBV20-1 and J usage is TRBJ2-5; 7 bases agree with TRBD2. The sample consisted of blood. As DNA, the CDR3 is TGCAGTGCTAGAGACGTCGGACTAGTGGTCGGTCCGGATCAAGAGACCCAGTACTTC. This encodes CSARDVGLVVGPDQETQYF.